These T cell receptor beta chains were read from a single sample in a study of CD8+CD57+ T cells in acquired aplastic anemia. Each CDR3 protein gets one entry after TCRdb re-called the reads with MiXCR. The sample lists fewer than 200,000 distinct CDR3 sequences, approximately 43% occurring once. Sequencing was performed on sorted CD4+, CD8+, or CD8+CD57+ T cells (not recorded which) from PBMCs. Source of these receptors: a human donor in good health. Both conserved end residues are part of each CDR3. The D gene is left open where the match is weak. For some rows the clone size is stated as once, few or many, or as a class when expanded; others skip it.

cdr3_aa cdr3_nt clone_size v_call d_call j_call
CASSMASGNNQPQHF TGTGCCAGCAGTATGGCTAGCGGGAACAATCAGCCCCAGCATTTT many TRBV5-5 - TRBJ1-5
CASSVAGLKTGNTIYF TGTGCCAGCAGCGTAGCTGGCCTCAAGACTGGAAACACCATATATTTT many TRBV9 - TRBJ1-3
CASSVGGTSALSYEQYF TGCGCCAGCAGCGTTGGGGGGACTAGCGCGTTGTCCTACGAGCAGTACTTC many TRBV5-1 TRBD2 TRBJ2-7
CAISDLGTAYESYF TGTGCCATCAGTGACCTCGGGACAGCGTATGAGTCGTACTTC few TRBV10-3 TRBD1 TRBJ2-7
CASSLARSLQETQYF TGTGCCAGCAGCTTAGCCCGCAGCCTCCAGGAGACCCAGTACTTC many TRBV7-2 - TRBJ2-5
CASSLKTGLDTQYF TGCGCCAGCAGCTTAAAGACAGGTCTAGATACGCAGTATTTT many TRBV5-1 - TRBJ2-3
CASSIDLGGNQPQHF TGTGCCAGTAGTATAGATCTCGGTGGCAATCAGCCCCAGCATTTT few TRBV19 - TRBJ1-5
CASSKRQGSNYGYTF TGTGCCAGCAGTAAAAGACAGGGTTCTAACTATGGCTACACCTTC - TRBV6-1 TRBD1 TRBJ1-2
CASSGRGGYEQYF TGTGCCAGCAGCGGGAGAGGGGGGTACGAGCAGTACTTC - TRBV7-2 - TRBJ2-7
CSARDSDRGLFMSTEAFF TGCAGTGCTAGAGATTCGGACAGGGGCCTGTTCATGAGCACTGAAGCTTTCTTT - TRBV20-1 TRBD1 TRBJ1-1
CASSDLDPANRDRGYEQYF TGTGCCAGCAGTGACTTGGACCCCGCGAACAGGGATCGAGGCTACGAGCAGTACTTC - TRBV25-1 - TRBJ2-7
CASSFAGPINQPQHF TGTGCCAGCAGCTTTGCGGGCCCTATCAATCAGCCCCAGCATTTT many TRBV7-2 - TRBJ1-5
CSARPTGRSSYEQYF TGCAGTGCTAGGCCTACGGGACGGAGCTCCTACGAGCAGTACTTC - TRBV20-1 - TRBJ2-7
CSANNQRGGADTQYF TGCAGTGCTAACAATCAGCGGGGGGGCGCAGATACGCAGTATTTT many TRBV20-1 TRBD2 TRBJ2-3
CASSEGGQGIGETRYF TGTGCCAGCAGTGAAGGGGGACAGGGGATCGGAGAGACCCGGTACTTC - TRBV2 TRBD1 TRBJ2-5
CASRLGLAGLYNEQFF TGTGCCAGCAGACTCGGACTAGCGGGTTTGTACAATGAGCAGTTCTTC few TRBV28 TRBD2 TRBJ2-1
CSARDVRTWSVSNQPQHF TGCAGTGCTAGAGATGTCAGAACATGGTCCGTTAGCAATCAGCCCCAGCATTTT many TRBV20-1 - TRBJ1-5
CASSQVAYQETQYF TGTGCCAGCAGCCAAGTCGCGTACCAAGAGACCCAGTACTTC many TRBV14 - TRBJ2-5
CAISSVGTEAFF TGTGCCATCAGTTCAGTTGGGACTGAAGCTTTCTTT - TRBV10-3 - TRBJ1-1
CSAERTGTDTQYF TGCAGTGCTGAGAGGACTGGCACAGATACGCAGTATTTT many TRBV20-1 - TRBJ2-3
CASSRQVGGSQPQHF TGTGCCAGCAGTCGACAGGTGGGGGGGTCTCAGCCCCAACATTTT many TRBV2 - TRBJ1-5
CASTNRGPPNTEAFF TGTGCCAGTACCAACAGGGGCCCCCCAAACACTGAGGCTTTCTTT - TRBV19 TRBD1 TRBJ1-1
CASSPVPGTSGYEQYF TGTGCCAGCTCACCAGTGCCCGGGACTAGCGGCTACGAGCAGTACTTC - TRBV18 TRBD2 TRBJ2-7
CASSLDFGGNQPQHF TGTGCCAGCAGCTTAGATTTCGGTGGGAATCAGCCCCAGCATTTT many TRBV11-2 - TRBJ1-5